These 10 T cell receptor beta chains were all obtained from the same sample, sequenced in a study of T cells after yellow fever vaccination. TCRdb re-analysed the 5' RACE reads in MiXCR, keeping a single row per CDR3 protein. The table records roughly 4,500 distinct CDR3 sequences, 7.6% of them present only once. Sequences were derived from PBMCs, either bulk or a sorted T-cell subset (CD4+, CD8+, memory, or dextramer-sorted; not recorded which), sampled 15 days after the yellow fever booster vaccination. The receptors here all came from a man aged 25 to 45 who received the YFV17D yellow fever vaccine.

This clonotype is medium-sized in the sample. The V call is TRBV25-1, the J call TRBJ1-3; D uncertain. CDR1 is MGHDK and CDR2 is SYGVNS in the germline V gene. V was cut by 3 bases and J by 0 bases, with 9 bases left in between. The CDR3 has 15 amino acids. In DNA, the CDR3 is TGTGCCAGCAGTGATCATAGCCACTCTGGAAACACCATATATTTT. Its translation: CASSDHSHSGNTIYF.

By share, this clonotype ranks as medium-sized (0.01 to 0.1%). The gene calls are TRBV20-1 and TRBJ2-5, with 7 positions matching TRBD1. Germline values: CDR1 DFQATT, CDR2 SNEGSKA (reference sequence). The J segment lost 1 base and the V segment lost 0 bases, leaving 5 bases of the junction unmatched. This CDR3 spans 15 amino acids. Written as DNA, the CDR3 is TGCAGTGCTAGAGATCCCGGACAGGTCCAAGAGACCCAGTACTTC. This sequence encodes CSARDPGQVQETQYF.

Sample share makes this clonotype medium-sized. V usage is TRBV24-1 and J usage is TRBJ2-1; the D gene is possibly TRBD1 (5 bases). V shed 4 bases and J shed 5 bases, with 14 bases lying between them. This CDR3 spans 15 amino acids. The germline CDR1 and CDR2 sequences are KGHDR and SFDVKD. The CDR3 sequence is CATSDPVTGDNEQFF. The CDR3 region has the DNA TGTGCCACCAGTGACCCCGTAACAGGAGACAATGAGCAGTTCTTC.

Relative to its sample, this clonotype is medium-sized. A much more abundant neighbour one base away suggests this may be a read error. CDR3 sequence reads: CSVGVSHGYEQYF. The CDR3 bases are TGCAGCGTTGGTGTAAGCCATGGGTACGAGCAGTACTTC. The gene calls are TRBV29-1 and TRBJ2-7; D is ambiguous. Looked up from germline, CDR1 is SQVTM and CDR2 is ANQGSEA. V shed 4 bases and J shed 4 bases, with 14 bases lying between them. This CDR3 contains 13 residues.

This clonotype is classed as medium-sized. The V call is TRBV2, the J call TRBJ1-5; perhaps TRBD1 as D (6 bases). Germline CDR1 SNHLY, CDR2 FYNNEI. The V gene lost 6 bases and the J gene lost 2 bases, with 14 bases spanning the gap. This CDR3 comprises 15 residues. CDR3 amino acids: CASSLQGPRNQPQHF. The CDR3 DNA follows: TGTGCCAGCAGCCTCCAGGGGCCCCGCAATCAGCCCCAGCATTTT.

This clonotype is classed as medium-sized. This chain connects TRBV20-1 to TRBJ2-1; TRBD2 agrees at 8 bases. Germline loops: CDR1 DFQATT, CDR2 SNEGSKA (reference sequence). After removal of 5 bases from V and 6 bases from J, the junction contained 9 bases not matched to a gene. The CDR3 runs to 14 residues. CDR3 sequence reads: CSAVSGVNANEQFF. In nucleotides, the CDR3 is TGCAGTGCTGTTAGCGGGGTGAACGCCAATGAGCAGTTCTTC.

This clonotype was picked up many times. V and J are TRBV5-8 and TRBJ1-5, with TRBD1 as a possible D gene (5 bases). Germline-derived CDR1 and CDR2 are SGHTS and YDEGEE. CDR3 size: 14 residues. Trimming removed 4 bases from V and 6 bases from J, with 14 bases in between. CDR3 in DNA: TGTGCCAGCAGCCATCCAGGGTCCGGTCAGCCCCAGCATTTT. It codes for CASSHPGSGQPQHF.

Only a few counts were recorded for this clonotype. This chain links TRBV12-3 or TRBV12-4 with TRBJ2-3, with 9 bases lining up with TRBD2. Germline trimming cut 11 bases from V and 1 base from J; bases unmatched to any gene: 22. The CDR3 has 19 residues. In DNA form, the CDR3 reads TGTGCCTTCAGTTTAAGCCCCGTTTGGCGGGAGGGCGGCACAGATACGCAGTATTTT. Its protein product is CAFSLSPVWREGGTDTQYF.

In its sample, this clonotype ranks as medium-sized (0.01 to 0.1%). This chain links TRBV20-1 with TRBJ2-3; a possible D gene is TRBD2 (6 bases). Trimming cost V 3 bases and J 1 base, with 11 bases left between them. CDR3 length equals 14 residues. Germline lookup yields CDR1 DFQATT and CDR2 SNEGSKA (reference sequence). This chain's CDR3 is CSASSGWGTDTQYF. The CDR3 DNA is TGCAGTGCTAGTAGCGGTTGGGGCACAGATACGCAGTATTTT.

V usage is TRBV2 and J usage is TRBJ2-1; no reliable D call. The CDR3 runs 15 residues. V was trimmed by 1 base and J by 9 bases, leaving 16 bases between them. Germline assignment: CDR1 SNHLY and CDR2 FYNNEI. CDR3 bases: TGTGCCAGCAGTGAAGTTCTAGACGGAGTGGGTGAGCAGTTCTTC. This gives the protein CASSEVLDGVGEQFF.